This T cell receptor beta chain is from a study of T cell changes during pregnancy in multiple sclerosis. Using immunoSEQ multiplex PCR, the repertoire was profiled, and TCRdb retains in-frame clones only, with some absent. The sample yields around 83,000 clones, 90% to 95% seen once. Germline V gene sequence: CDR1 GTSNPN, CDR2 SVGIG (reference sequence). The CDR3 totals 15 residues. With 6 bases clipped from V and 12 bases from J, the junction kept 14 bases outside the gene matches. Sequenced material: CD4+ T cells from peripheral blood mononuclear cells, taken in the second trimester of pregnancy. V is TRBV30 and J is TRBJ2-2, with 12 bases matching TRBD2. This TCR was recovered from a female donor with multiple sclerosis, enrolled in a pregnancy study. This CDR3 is CACPRASGGAGKLFF. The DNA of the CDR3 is TGTGCCTGCCCTCGGGCTAGCGGGGGGGCGGGTAAGCTGTTTTTT.